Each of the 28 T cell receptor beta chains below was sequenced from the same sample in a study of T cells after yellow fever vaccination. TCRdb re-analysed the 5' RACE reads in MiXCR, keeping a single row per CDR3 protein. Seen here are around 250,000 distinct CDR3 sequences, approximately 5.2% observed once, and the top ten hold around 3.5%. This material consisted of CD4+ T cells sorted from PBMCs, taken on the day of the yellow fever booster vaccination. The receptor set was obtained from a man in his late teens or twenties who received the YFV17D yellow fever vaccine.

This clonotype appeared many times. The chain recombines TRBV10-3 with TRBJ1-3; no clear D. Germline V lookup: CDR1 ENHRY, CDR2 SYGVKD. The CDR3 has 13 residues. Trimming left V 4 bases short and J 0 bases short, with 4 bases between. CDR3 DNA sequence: TGTGCCATCAGTGGCAGCTCTGGAAACACCATATATTTT. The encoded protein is CAISGSSGNTIYF.

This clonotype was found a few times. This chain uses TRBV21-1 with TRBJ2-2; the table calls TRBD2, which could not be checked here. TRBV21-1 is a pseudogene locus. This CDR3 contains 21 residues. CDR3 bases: TGTGCCAGCAGCAAAGCGCGCCCAGATTGGGACGGGGAGGGCCCCGACGGGGCGCTGTTTTTT. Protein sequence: CASSKARPDWDGEGPDGALFF.

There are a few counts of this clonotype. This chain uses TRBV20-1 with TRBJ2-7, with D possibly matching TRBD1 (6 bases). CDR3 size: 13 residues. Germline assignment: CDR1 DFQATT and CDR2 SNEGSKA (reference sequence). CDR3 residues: CRSTGTPSYEQYF. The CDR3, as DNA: TGCAGGTCGACAGGAACCCCTTCCTACGAGCAGTACTTC.

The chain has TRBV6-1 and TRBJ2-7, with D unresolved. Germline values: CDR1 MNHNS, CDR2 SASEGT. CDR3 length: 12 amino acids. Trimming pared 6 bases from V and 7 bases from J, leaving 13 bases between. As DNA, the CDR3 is TGTGCCAGCAGCAGCCTCGGACGAGAGCAGTACGTC. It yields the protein CASSSLGREQYV.

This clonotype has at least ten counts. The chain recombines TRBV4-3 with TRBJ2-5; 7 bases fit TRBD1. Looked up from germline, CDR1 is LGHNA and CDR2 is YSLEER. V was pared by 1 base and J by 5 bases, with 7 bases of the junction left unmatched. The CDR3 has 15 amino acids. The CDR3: CASSQGGGLRETQYF. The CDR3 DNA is TGCGCCAGCAGCCAAGGAGGGGGCCTAAGGGAGACCCAGTACTTC.

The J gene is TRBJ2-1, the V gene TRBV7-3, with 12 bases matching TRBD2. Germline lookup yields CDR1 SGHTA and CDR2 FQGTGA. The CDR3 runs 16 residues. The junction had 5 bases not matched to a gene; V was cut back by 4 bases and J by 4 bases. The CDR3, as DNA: TGTGCCAGCAGCTCCATACTAGCGGGGGGATACAATGAGCAGTTCTTC. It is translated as CASSSILAGGYNEQFF.

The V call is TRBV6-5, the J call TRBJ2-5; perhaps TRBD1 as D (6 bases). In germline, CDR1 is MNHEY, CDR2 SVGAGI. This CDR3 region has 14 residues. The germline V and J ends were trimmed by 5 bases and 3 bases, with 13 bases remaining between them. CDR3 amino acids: CASSRRDNKETQYF. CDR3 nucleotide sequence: TGTGCCAGCAGTCGCCGGGACAATAAAGAGACCCAGTACTTC.

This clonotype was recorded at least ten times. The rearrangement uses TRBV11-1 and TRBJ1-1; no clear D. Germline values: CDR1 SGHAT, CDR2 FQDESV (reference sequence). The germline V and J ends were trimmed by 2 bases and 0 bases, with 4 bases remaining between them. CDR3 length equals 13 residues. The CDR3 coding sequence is TGTGCCAGCAGCTTACAGATGAACACTGAAGCTTTCTTT. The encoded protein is CASSLQMNTEAFF.

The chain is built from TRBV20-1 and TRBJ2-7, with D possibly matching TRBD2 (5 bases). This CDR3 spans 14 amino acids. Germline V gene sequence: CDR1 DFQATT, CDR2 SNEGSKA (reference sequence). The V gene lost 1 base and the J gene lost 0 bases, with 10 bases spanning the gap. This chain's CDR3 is CSARGSGSSYEQYV. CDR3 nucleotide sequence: TGCAGTGCTAGAGGCTCGGGGAGCTCCTACGAGCAGTACGTC.

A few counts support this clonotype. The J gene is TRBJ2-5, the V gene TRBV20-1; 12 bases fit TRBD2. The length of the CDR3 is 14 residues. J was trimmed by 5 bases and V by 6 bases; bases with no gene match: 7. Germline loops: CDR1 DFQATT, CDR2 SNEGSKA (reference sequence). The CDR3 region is CSAGRLAGEETQYF. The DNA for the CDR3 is TGCAGTGCCGGCCGACTAGCGGGGGAGGAGACCCAGTACTTC.

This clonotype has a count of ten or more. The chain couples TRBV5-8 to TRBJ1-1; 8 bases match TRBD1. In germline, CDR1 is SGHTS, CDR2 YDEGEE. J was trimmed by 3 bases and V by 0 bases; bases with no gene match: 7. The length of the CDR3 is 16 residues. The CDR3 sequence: CASSLGYRGRYTEAFF. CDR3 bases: TGTGCCAGCAGCTTGGGCTACAGGGGGAGGTACACTGAAGCTTTCTTT.

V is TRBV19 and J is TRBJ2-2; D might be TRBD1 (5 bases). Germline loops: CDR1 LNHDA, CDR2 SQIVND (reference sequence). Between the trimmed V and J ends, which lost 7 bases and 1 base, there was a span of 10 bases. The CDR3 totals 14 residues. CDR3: CASKVTENTGELFF. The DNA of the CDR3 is TGTGCCAGTAAAGTGACAGAGAACACCGGGGAGCTGTTTTTT.

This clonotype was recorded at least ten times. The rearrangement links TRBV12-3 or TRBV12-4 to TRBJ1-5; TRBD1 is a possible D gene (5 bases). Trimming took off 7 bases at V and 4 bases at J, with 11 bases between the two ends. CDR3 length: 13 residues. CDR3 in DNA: TGTGCCAGCAAGAAGGGGATTAATCAGCCCCAGCATTTT. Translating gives CASKKGINQPQHF.

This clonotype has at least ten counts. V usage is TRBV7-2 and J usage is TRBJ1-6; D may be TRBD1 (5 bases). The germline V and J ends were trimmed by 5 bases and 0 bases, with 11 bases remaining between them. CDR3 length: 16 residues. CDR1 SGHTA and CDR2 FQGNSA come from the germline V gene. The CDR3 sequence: CASSLGRNSYNSPLHF. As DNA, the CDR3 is TGTGCCAGCAGCCTGGGACGGAACTCCTATAATTCACCCCTCCACTTT.

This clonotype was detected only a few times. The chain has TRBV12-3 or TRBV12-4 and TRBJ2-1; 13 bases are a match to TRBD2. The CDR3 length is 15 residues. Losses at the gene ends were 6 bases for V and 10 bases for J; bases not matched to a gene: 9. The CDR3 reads CASRTLTSGGQEQFF. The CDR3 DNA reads TGTGCCAGCAGGACCCTGACTAGCGGGGGGCAGGAGCAGTTCTTC.

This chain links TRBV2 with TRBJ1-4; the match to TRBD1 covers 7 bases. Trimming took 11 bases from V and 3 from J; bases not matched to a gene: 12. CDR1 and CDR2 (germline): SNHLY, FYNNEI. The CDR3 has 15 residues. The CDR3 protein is CAGRQGGSANEKLFF. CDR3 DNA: TGTGCCGGAAGACAGGGTGGGTCAGCTAATGAAAAACTGTTTTTT.

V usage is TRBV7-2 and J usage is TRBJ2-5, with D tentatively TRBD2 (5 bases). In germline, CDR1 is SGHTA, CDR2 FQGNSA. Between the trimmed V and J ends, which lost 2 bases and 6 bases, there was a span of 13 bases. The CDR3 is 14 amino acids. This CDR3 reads CASSLSEGGKTQYF. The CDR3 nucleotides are TGTGCCAGCAGCTTATCCGAGGGTGGAAAGACCCAGTACTTC.

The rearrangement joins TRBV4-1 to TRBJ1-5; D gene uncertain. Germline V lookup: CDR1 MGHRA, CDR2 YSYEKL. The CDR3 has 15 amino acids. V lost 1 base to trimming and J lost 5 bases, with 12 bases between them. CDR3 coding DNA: TGCGCCAGCAGCCAAGGGCAGGCTCCGTATCAGCCCCAGCATTTT. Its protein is CASSQGQAPYQPQHF.

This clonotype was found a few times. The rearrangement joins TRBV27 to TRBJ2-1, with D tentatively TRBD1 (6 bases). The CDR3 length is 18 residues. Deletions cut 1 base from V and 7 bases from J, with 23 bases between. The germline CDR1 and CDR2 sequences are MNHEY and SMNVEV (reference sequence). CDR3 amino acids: CASSLLISGTPLGNEQFF. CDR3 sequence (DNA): TGTGCCAGCAGTTTATTAATATCCGGGACACCCTTGGGGAATGAGCAGTTCTTC.

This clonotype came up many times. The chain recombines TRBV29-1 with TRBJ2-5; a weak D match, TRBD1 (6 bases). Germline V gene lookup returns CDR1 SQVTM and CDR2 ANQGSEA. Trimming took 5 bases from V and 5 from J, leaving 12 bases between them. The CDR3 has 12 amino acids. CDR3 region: CSVTQGRETQYF. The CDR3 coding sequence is TGCAGCGTTACACAGGGTCGGGAGACCCAGTACTTC.

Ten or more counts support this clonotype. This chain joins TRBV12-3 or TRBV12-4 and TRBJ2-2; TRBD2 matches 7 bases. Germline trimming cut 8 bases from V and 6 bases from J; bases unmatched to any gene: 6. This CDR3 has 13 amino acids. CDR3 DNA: TGTGCCAGCTGCACTAGCGATCCCGGGGAGCTGTTTTTT. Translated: CASCTSDPGELFF.

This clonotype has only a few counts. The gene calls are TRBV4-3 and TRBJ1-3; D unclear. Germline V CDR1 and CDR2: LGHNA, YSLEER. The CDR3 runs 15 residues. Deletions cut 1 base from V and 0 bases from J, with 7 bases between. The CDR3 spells CASSQAYGSGNTIYF. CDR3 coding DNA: TGCGCCAGCAGCCAAGCGTACGGCTCTGGAAACACCATATATTTT.

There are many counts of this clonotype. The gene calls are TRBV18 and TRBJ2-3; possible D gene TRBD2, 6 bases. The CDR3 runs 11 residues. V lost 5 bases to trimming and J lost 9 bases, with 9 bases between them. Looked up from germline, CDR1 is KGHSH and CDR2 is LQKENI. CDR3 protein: CASSMEGTQYF. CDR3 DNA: TGTGCCAGCTCAATGGAGGGGACGCAGTATTTT.

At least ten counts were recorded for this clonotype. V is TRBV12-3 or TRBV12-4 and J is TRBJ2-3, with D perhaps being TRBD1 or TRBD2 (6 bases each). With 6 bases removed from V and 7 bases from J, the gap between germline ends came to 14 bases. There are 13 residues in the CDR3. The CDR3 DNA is TGTGCCAGCAGGCCGGGGGCGGTTCATACGCAGTATTTT. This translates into CASRPGAVHTQYF.

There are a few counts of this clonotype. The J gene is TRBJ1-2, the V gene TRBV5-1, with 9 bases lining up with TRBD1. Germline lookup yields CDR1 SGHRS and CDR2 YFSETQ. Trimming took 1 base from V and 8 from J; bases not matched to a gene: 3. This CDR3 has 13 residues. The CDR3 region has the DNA TGCGCCAGCAGCTTGCGGGACAGGGTGGGCTACACCTTC. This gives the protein CASSLRDRVGYTF. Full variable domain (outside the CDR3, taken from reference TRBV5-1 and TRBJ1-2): KAGVTQTPRYLIKTRGQQVTLSCSPISGHRSVSWYQQTPGQGLQFLFEYFSETQRNKGNFPGRFSGRQFSNSRSEMNVSTLELGDSALYLCASSLRDRVGYTFGSGTRLTVV.

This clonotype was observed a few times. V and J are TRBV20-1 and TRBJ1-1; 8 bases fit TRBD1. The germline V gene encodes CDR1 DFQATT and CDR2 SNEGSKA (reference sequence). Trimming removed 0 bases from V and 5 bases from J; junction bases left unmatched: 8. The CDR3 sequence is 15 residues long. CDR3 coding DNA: TGCAGTGCTAGAGATCCCGGACAGGGAGGAACTGAAGCTTTCTTT. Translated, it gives CSARDPGQGGTEAFF.

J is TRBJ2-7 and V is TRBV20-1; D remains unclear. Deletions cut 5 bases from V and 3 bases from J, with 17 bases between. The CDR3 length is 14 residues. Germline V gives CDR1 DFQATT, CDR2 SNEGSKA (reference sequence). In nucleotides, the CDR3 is TGCAGTGCTCTCAGACCCAATCCCGTCTACGAGCAGTACTTC. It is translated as CSALRPNPVYEQYF.

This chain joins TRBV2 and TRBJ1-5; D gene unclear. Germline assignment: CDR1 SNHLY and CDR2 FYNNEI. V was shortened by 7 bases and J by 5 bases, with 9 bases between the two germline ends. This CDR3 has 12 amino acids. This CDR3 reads CASMTFDQPQHF. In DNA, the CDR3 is TGTGCCAGCATGACCTTCGATCAGCCCCAGCATTTT.